This T cell receptor (beta chain) was profiled in a study of shared clonotypes between healthy human individuals. On the study more broadly: Those who served as donors were a couple of women and three men between the ages of 18 and 49. General study findings and limits: Sequencing depth was predicted to influence how clonotypes are shared among donors. What limited the represented genetic and exposure-history diversity was the small number of donors.

Germline lookup yields CDR1 SGHRS and CDR2 YFSETQ. This CDR3 spans 15 amino acids. The germline V and J ends were trimmed by 5 bases and 11 bases, with 26 bases remaining between them. Details on this clone: Its matching antigen is unknown.

Researchers ran the assay at a deep level. The repertoire was sequenced with immunoSEQ multiplex PCR; TCRdb's copy has only in-frame clones and lacks some. The data show roughly 490,000 clones, 76% seen once. The sample taken for sequencing was PBMCs. V and J are TRBV5-1 and TRBJ2-7, with D maybe TRBD1 (6 bases). The sequence was obtained from a woman in her forties in good health. Some clones in this sample may be carry-over from other donors' samples. The CDR3 protein is CASRLGGAKTGIEYF. The CDR3, as DNA: TGCGCCAGCAGACTTGGTGGGGCAAAAACAGGGATCGAGTACTTC.